A single sample gave rise to the 6 T cell receptor beta chains below, sequenced in a study of T cell responses to AZD1222 COVID-19 vaccine. Data came from immunoSEQ multiplex PCR; TCRdb stores just in-frame clones and leaves some out. The sample includes 150,000 to 200,000 clones, around 90% seen only once; the top ten take about 9.9%. This specimen consisted of peripheral blood, obtained 28 days after the second AZD1222 dose. The receptors were gathered from an adult who received the AZD1222 COVID-19 vaccine.

This rearrangement joins TRBV5-8 to TRBJ2-1; 8 positions agree with TRBD1. Germline CDR1 reads SGHTS; CDR2 reads YDEGEE. The CDR3 loop spans 15 amino acids. V trimming: 4 bases; J trimming: 2 bases; junction bases outside the gene matches: 5. CDR3: CASSPRDRTYNEQFF. Written as DNA, the CDR3 is TGTGCCAGCAGCCCCCGGGACAGGACCTACAATGAGCAGTTCTTC.

The chain carries TRBV19 and TRBJ1-1; TRBD1 matches at 7 bases. Trimming took 4 bases from V and 0 from J; bases not matched to a gene: 8. The CDR3 loop spans 16 amino acids. From germline, CDR1 is LNHDA and CDR2 SQIVND (reference sequence). CDR3 region: CASSKGTAPMNTEAFF. CDR3 bases: TGTGCCAGTAGTAAAGGGACAGCCCCCATGAACACTGAAGCTTTCTTT.

The chain carries TRBV4-1 and TRBJ1-2; D might be TRBD1 (5 bases). Trimming cost V 0 bases and J 5 bases, with 10 bases left between them. CDR1 MGHRA and CDR2 YSYEKL come from the germline V gene. The CDR3 sequence is 14 residues long. Here the CDR3 DNA reads TGCGCCAGCAGCCAAGATGGCAGGGATTATGGCTACACCTTC. This encodes CASSQDGRDYGYTF.

V usage is TRBV7-6 and J usage is TRBJ2-3; 8 nucleotides match TRBD2. The trim removed 6 bases at V and 0 bases at J, leaving 2 bases unmatched. The CDR3 has 14 amino acids. Germline CDR1 is SGHVS and CDR2 is FNYEAQ. CDR3 DNA: TGTGCCAGCAGTCCGGGGGGGAGCACAGATACGCAGTATTTT. It encodes CASSPGGSTDTQYF.

This chain links TRBV28 with TRBJ2-5, with D tentatively TRBD1 or TRBD2 (5 bases each). CDR1 MDHEN and CDR2 SYDVKM come from the germline V gene. V dropped 8 bases and J dropped 7 bases, with 20 bases sitting between them. The CDR3 has 14 residues. The CDR3: CASGTAKGRWTQYF. For the CDR3, the DNA is TGTGCCAGCGGGACCGCAAAAGGCCGTTGGACCCAGTACTTC. Full variable domain (rest looked up from reference TRBV28 and TRBJ2-5): DVKVTQSSRYLVKRTGEKVFLECVQDMDHENMFWYRQDPGLGLRLIYFSYDVKMKEKGDIPEGYSVSREKKERFSLILESASTNQTSMYLCASGTAKGRWTQYFGPGTRLLVL.

This clone is a singleton in its sample. The V call is TRBV11-3, the J call TRBJ1-1; a weak D match, TRBD1 (5 bases). The CDR3 covers 13 residues. Germline assignment: CDR1 SGHNT and CDR2 YENEEA. Trimming took off 3 bases at V and 5 bases at J, with 10 bases between the two ends. The CDR3 sequence: CASSLRGRTEAFF. The CDR3 DNA is TGTGCCAGCAGCTTGCGGGGGAGGACTGAAGCTTTCTTT.